Below, 11 T cell receptor beta chains from the same sample are listed, as sequenced in a study of response to subunit inactivated influenza vaccine. One entry per CDR3 protein, called by TCRdb with MiXCR from the RT-PCR reads. The sample yields 500,000 to 600,000 distinct CDR3 sequences, approximately 15% seen once. Sample: PBMCs from blood, taken about 12 days after vaccination. All receptors derive from a man aged 50 to 60 who received an inactivated influenza vaccine.

This clonotype turned up a few times. The CDR3 here is CASSLGPSTNEKLFF. The CDR3 nucleotides are TGTGCCAGCAGCTTAGGGCCATCAACTAATGAAAAACTGTTTTTT. The rearrangement uses TRBV7-9 and TRBJ1-4; D not resolved. The germline V gene has CDR1 SEHNR and CDR2 FQNEAQ (reference sequence). V gave up 1 base and J gave up 0 bases, with 6 bases separating them. The CDR3 has 15 residues.

V and J are TRBV29-1 and TRBJ1-3; no clear D. The CDR3 sequence is 13 residues long. CDR1 is SQVTM and CDR2 is ANQGSEA in the germline V gene. V shed 2 bases and J shed 1 base, with 6 bases lying between them. The CDR3 DNA is TGCAGCGTTGAATCTGTATCTGGAAACACCATATATTTT. This encodes CSVESVSGNTIYF.

The chain joins TRBV29-1 to TRBJ1-4; tentatively, D is TRBD1 (5 bases). CDR3 length equals 13 residues. Looked up from germline, CDR1 is SQVTM and CDR2 is ANQGSEA. Trimming removed 4 bases from V and 4 bases from J, with 10 bases in between. CDR3 sequence: CSVGGRVNEKLFF. The DNA of the CDR3 is TGCAGCGTTGGCGGCAGGGTTAATGAAAAACTGTTTTTT.

This clonotype has just a few counts. This chain's CDR3 is CASSEGGLPSYEQYF. CDR3 DNA sequence: TGTGCCAGCAGTGAAGGCGGGCTGCCTTCCTACGAGCAGTACTTC. The J gene is TRBJ2-7, the V gene TRBV2; D is perhaps TRBD2 (5 bases). CDR1 and CDR2 from the germline V gene are SNHLY and FYNNEI. Trimming cost V 1 base and J 1 base, with 11 bases left between them. The CDR3 length is 15 residues. Supplemented by reference TRBV2 and TRBJ2-7, the full variable domain reads EPEVTQTPSHQVTQMGQEVILRCVPISNHLYFYWYRQILGQKVEFLVSFYNNEISEKSEIFDDQFSVERPDGSNFTLKIRSTKLEDSAMYFCASSEGGLPSYEQYFGPGTRLTVT.

This clonotype occurred a few times. This chain joins TRBV9 and TRBJ2-1; 7 bases are a match to TRBD2. The CDR3 is 14 residues long. The germline CDR1 and CDR2 sequences are SGDLS and YYNGEE. J gave up 8 bases and V 3 bases, and 8 bases lay outside the gene matches. Here the CDR3 reads CASSGSGIEDEQFF. The CDR3 bases are TGTGCCAGCAGCGGAAGCGGGATTGAGGATGAGCAGTTCTTC.

This clonotype was seen a handful of times. This sequence joins TRBV4-2 and TRBJ2-5, with D possibly TRBD1 on 6 matching bases. The CDR3 has 15 amino acids. The V gene's germline CDR1 is LGHNA and CDR2 YNFKEQ. With 0 bases removed from V and 4 bases from J, the gap between germline ends came to 12 bases. The CDR3 nucleotides are TGTGCCAGCAGCCAAGAGTGGGGGCGAATAGAGACCCAGTACTTC. Encoded protein: CASSQEWGRIETQYF.

This clonotype showed up just a few times. J is TRBJ2-1 and V is TRBV4-3; 9 bases agree with TRBD2. Germline CDR1 LGHNA, CDR2 YSLEER. This CDR3 spans 15 amino acids. Losses at the gene ends were 4 bases for V and 8 bases for J; bases not matched to a gene: 9. CDR3 residues: CASSPGTSNVDEQFF. Here the CDR3 DNA reads TGCGCCAGCAGCCCCGGGACTAGCAATGTCGATGAGCAGTTCTTC.

The table lists this clonotype with a few counts. V usage is TRBV6-5 and J usage is TRBJ2-1; 11 bases are a match to TRBD2. V lost 0 bases and J lost 9; bases outside the gene matches: 1. The CDR3 sequence is 14 residues long. Germline lookup yields CDR1 MNHEY and CDR2 SVGAGI. CDR3 in amino acids: CASSYSSGRGEQFF. CDR3 coding DNA: TGTGCCAGCAGTTACTCTAGCGGGAGGGGTGAGCAGTTCTTC.

In its sample, this clonotype was seen a few times. The rearrangement joins TRBV7-2 to TRBJ2-1, with a possible D match to TRBD1 (5 bases). V was trimmed by 1 base and J by 9 bases, leaving 16 bases between them. Germline V gives CDR1 SGHTA, CDR2 FQGNSA. This CDR3 region has 15 residues. As DNA, the CDR3 is TGTGCCAGCAGCTTAGAACTAAGGGTGGGGCTTGAGCAGTTCTTC. The encoded protein is CASSLELRVGLEQFF.

J is TRBJ2-5 and V is TRBV5-1; maybe TRBD1 (5 bases). Germline V gives CDR1 SGHRS, CDR2 YFSETQ. This CDR3 has 15 amino acids. V lost 1 base, J lost 5 bases, and 15 bases lay in between. The CDR3: CASSLNGAGQETQYF. The CDR3 DNA reads TGCGCCAGCAGCTTGAATGGGGCAGGTCAGGAGACCCAGTACTTC.

This clonotype occurred a few times. A single base separates this from a much larger clone, so it may be a read error. The chain recombines TRBV28 with TRBJ1-2, with a tentative D call TRBD1 (5 bases). The V gene's germline CDR1 is MDHEN and CDR2 SYDVKM. The CDR3 contains 11 residues. V was trimmed by 2 bases and J by 7 bases, leaving 5 bases between them. The CDR3 reads CASSLGAGYTF. CDR3 nucleotide sequence: TGTGCCAGCAGTTTAGGGGCTGGCTACACCTTC.